This T cell receptor (beta chain) originates from a study of shared clonotypes between healthy human individuals. General study points: For naive CD4 cells, roughly 4.6% of clonotypes were shared across a handful of donors. Sorted-subset sequencing, rarefaction showed, was incomplete despite large depth.

A word on this clone: As yet, its antigen is unknown.

Donors were Caucasian adults residing in Nashville, Tennessee, USA. Germline V gene sequence: CDR1 DFQATT, CDR2 SNEGSKA (reference sequence). The CDR3 has 8 amino acids. Per the original data handling: Junction-only immunoSEQ sequences carried no quality scores, so filtering differed. TCRdb's copy holds only in-frame clones and misses some; the assay was immunoSEQ multiplex PCR. Clonal size and the V and J genes are those of that table, whereas D and trimming came from the DNA. The sample carries over a million clones, around 74% recorded once. This chain connects TRBV20-1 to TRBJ1-2; D unresolved. This clonotype was sampled from a man younger than 30 in good health. The sequencing input was memory CD4+ T cells sorted from blood. Specified subset: CD45RA-negative fraction. Here the CDR3 DNA reads TGCAGCCCCTATGGCTACACCTTC. It translates to CSPYGYTF.